This entry features one T cell receptor beta chain sequence. Its antigen is unidentified. This specimen comes from a study of T cell repertoires in cytomegalovirus infection. The wider study: The authors relied on CMV epitopes, both recently identified HLA-C-restricted and well-studied HLA-B-restricted. Study-level results: Across the ex vivo response, the dominant clonotypes were HLA-C-restricted CMV-specific TCR beta clonotypes.

Between the trimmed V and J ends, which lost 6 bases and 8 bases, there was a span of 19 bases. This CDR3 region has 14 residues. TCRdb reprocessed the reads via MiXCR and lists one record per CDR3 protein. The top ten hold roughly an eighth of the sample, which has some 800,000 distinct CDR3 sequences, around a third seen once. This clonotype was sampled from a human donor in good health (CMV status not recorded). Some clones in this sample may be carry-over from other donors' samples. The chain employs TRBV12-3 or TRBV12-4 and TRBJ1-2; tentative D call: TRBD1 (6 bases). This sample comprised cultured CD8+ T cells from PBMCs, obtained from culture after CMV antigen stimulation. The CDR3 region is CASSPDGGRYGYTF. The CDR3, as DNA: TGTGCCAGCAGCCCAGACGGGGGGCGATACGGCTACACCTTC.